The clone carrying this T cell receptor beta chain was found a few times. At one of its ends the junction is not consistent with the germline gene, which may arise from a read error. These data come from a study of tumor-infiltrating lymphocytes in primary liver carcinoma. Germline V CDR1 and CDR2: SGHAT, FQNNGV. The CDR3 is 17 amino acids. The researchers obtained blood RNA from unsorted whole blood and also extracted germline DNA. cDNA specific to TCR beta was made from roughly 500 ng of total RNA, with a constant-region primer employed for priming. A slightly modified ARM-PCR protocol with three nested multiplex PCR rounds produced these TCR beta libraries. Two initial PCR rounds of around 9 cycles each paired TRBV1-TRBV30 forward primers with a C-beta reverse primer. TCRdb re-analysed the multiplex PCR reads in MiXCR, keeping a single row per CDR3 protein. Of around 170,000 distinct CDR3 sequences in the sample, about 60% were seen once.

The receptor was derived from a man aged 40-49 years with primary liver carcinoma and hepatitis B virus infection. Sequenced material: peripheral blood. The chain is built from TRBV11-2 and TRBJ2-7; perhaps D is TRBD1 or TRBD2 (5 bases each). The CDR3 DNA reads as TGTGCCAGCTGCTTAGAGCCTCCGGGACGGACCTCCTACGAGCAGTACTTC. Amino acid sequence: CASCLEPPGRTSYEQYF.